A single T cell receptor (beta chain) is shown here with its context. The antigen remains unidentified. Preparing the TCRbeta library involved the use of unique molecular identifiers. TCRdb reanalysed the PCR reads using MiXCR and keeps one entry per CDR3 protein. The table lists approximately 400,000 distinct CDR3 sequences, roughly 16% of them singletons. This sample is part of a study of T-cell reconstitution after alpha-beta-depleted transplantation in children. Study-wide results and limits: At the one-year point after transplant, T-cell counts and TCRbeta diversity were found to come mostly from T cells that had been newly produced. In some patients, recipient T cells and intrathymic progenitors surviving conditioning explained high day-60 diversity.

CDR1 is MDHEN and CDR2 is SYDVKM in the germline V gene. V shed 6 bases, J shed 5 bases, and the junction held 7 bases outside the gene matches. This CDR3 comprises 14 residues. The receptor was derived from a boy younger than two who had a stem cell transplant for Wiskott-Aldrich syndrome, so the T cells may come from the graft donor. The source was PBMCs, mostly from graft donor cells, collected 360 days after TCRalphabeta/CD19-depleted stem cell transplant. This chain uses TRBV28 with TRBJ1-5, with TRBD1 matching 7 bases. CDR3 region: CASRTGSRDQPQHF. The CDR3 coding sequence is TGTGCCAGCAGGACAGGGTCGCGGGATCAGCCCCAGCATTTT.